Shown below are 18 T cell receptor beta chains from a single sample sequenced in a study of T-cell reconstitution after alpha-beta-depleted transplantation in children. For TCRbeta, the library was prepared with unique molecular identifiers. One entry per CDR3 protein, called by TCRdb with MiXCR from the PCR reads. The data hold approximately 1,000,000 distinct CDR3 sequences, with about 31% observed a single time. Sample: PBMCs, mostly from graft donor cells, taken 360 days after TCRalphabeta/CD19-depleted stem cell transplant. The receptors here all came from a boy under two years old who had a stem cell transplant for SCID, so the T cells may come from the graft donor.

This rearrangement joins TRBV20-1 to TRBJ2-1; no clear D. The V gene's germline CDR1 is DFQATT and CDR2 SNEGSKA (reference sequence). Trimming took 6 bases from V and 3 from J, leaving 24 bases between them. The CDR3 is 17 amino acids. Here the CDR3 DNA reads TGCAGTGCCGATCGTTGGGGAAAAAGGTTGCTCTACAATGAGCAGTTCTTC. Translating it yields CSADRWGKRLLYNEQFF.

The chain uses TRBV7-9 and TRBJ2-1; 13 bases are a match to TRBD2. V was pared by 5 bases and J by 9 bases, with 4 bases of the junction left unmatched. Germline V gene data show CDR1 as SEHNR and CDR2 as FQNEAQ (reference sequence). This CDR3 is 14 amino acids long. DNA for the CDR3: TGTGCCAGCAGCCCTGGACTAGCGGGGGTTGAGCAGTTCTTC. Its protein is CASSPGLAGVEQFF.

The rearrangement uses TRBV7-8 and TRBJ2-7, with D perhaps matching TRBD1 or TRBD2 (5 bases each). Trimming took 0 bases from V and 7 from J, leaving 13 bases between them. The CDR3 length is 14 residues. Germline CDR1 and CDR2: SGHVS and FQNEAQ. As DNA, the CDR3 is TGTGCCAGCAGCTTAGCGCTCCAGGGAGAGGAGCAGTACTTC. As protein: CASSLALQGEEQYF.

The sample holds a few counts of this clonotype. This sequence joins TRBV5-5 and TRBJ2-3, with TRBD2 matching over 10 bases. After removal of 0 bases from V and 2 bases from J, the junction contained 3 bases not matched to a gene. The CDR3 is made up of 16 amino acids. Germline lookup yields CDR1 SGHKS and CDR2 YYEKEE (reference sequence). In DNA, the CDR3 is TGTGCCAGCAGCTTGGTTACTAGCGGGGCCACAGATACGCAGTATTTT. Its protein product is CASSLVTSGATDTQYF.

The chain is built from TRBV15 and TRBJ2-2; 12 bases line up with TRBD2. Unmatched junction bases numbered 3, after V lost 2 bases and J lost 2 bases. CDR3 length: 17 amino acids. The germline CDR1 and CDR2 sequences are LNHNV and YYDKDF (reference sequence). CDR3 residues: CATSRQLAGGNTGELFF. The CDR3 DNA reads TGTGCCACCAGCAGACAACTAGCGGGGGGAAACACCGGGGAGCTGTTTTTT.

This clonotype was counted at least ten times. J is TRBJ2-1 and V is TRBV7-9; D is uncertain. This CDR3 contains 12 residues. Trimming removed 4 bases at V and 4 bases at J, with 5 bases between. Germline V gene sequence: CDR1 SEHNR, CDR2 FQNEAQ (reference sequence). CDR3 nucleotides: TGTGCCAGCAGCTCCCCTTACAATGAGCAGTTCTTC. This sequence encodes CASSSPYNEQFF.

The chain links TRBV12-3 or TRBV12-4 to TRBJ2-2; D may be TRBD2 (7 bases). CDR3 length: 17 residues. V lost 7 bases and J 3 bases, leaving 21 bases between the germline ends. CDR3 nucleotide sequence: TGTGCCAGCACCCTCTGGGGGGGGCCGAGGGACACCGGGGAGCTGTTTTTT. Its translation is CASTLWGGPRDTGELFF.

The chain joins TRBV5-5 to TRBJ2-7; D is perhaps TRBD1 or TRBD2 (5 bases each). The CDR3 length is 15 residues. The V gene's germline CDR1 is SGHKS and CDR2 YYEKEE (reference sequence). The germline V and J ends were trimmed by 0 bases and 6 bases, with 16 bases remaining between them. CDR3: CASSLVGPGWSEQYF. The CDR3 nucleotides read TGTGCCAGCAGCTTGGTGGGACCTGGGTGGAGCGAGCAGTACTTC.

J is TRBJ1-5 and V is TRBV6-1; no clear D gene. This CDR3 region has 13 residues. Germline V gives CDR1 MNHNS, CDR2 SASEGT. V shed 3 bases and J shed 6 bases, with 9 bases lying between them. The CDR3 here is CASSERRGQPQHF. In DNA form, the CDR3 reads TGTGCCAGCAGTGAGCGTCGGGGTCAGCCCCAGCATTTT.

The V gene is TRBV9, the J gene TRBJ2-7, with D tentatively TRBD1 (6 bases). The V end was cut by 2 bases, the J end by 4 bases, with 13 bases between. This CDR3 region has 14 residues. CDR1 and CDR2 from the germline V gene are SGDLS and YYNGEE. The CDR3 loop is CASSVDSVPYEQYF. CDR3 nucleotides: TGTGCCAGCAGCGTGGACAGCGTCCCTTACGAGCAGTACTTC.

The J gene is TRBJ1-1, the V gene TRBV5-1; D is uncertain. The CDR3 is 13 amino acids. Germline loops: CDR1 SGHRS, CDR2 YFSETQ. Trimming shortened V by 1 base and J by 4 bases, and 8 bases separated the two germline ends. The chain's CDR3 is CASSLPTGTEAFF. The CDR3 bases are TGCGCCAGCAGCTTGCCAACCGGCACTGAAGCTTTCTTT.

The chain links TRBV5-1 to TRBJ2-3, with 9 bases fitting TRBD2. V shed 6 bases, J shed 5 bases, and the junction held 4 bases outside the gene matches. This CDR3 is built from 13 residues. Germline loops: CDR1 SGHRS, CDR2 YFSETQ. The CDR3 loop is CASKGGGEDTQYF. The CDR3 DNA is TGCGCCAGCAAGGGCGGGGGGGAAGATACGCAGTATTTT.

This clonotype was observed many times. This sequence joins TRBV12-3 or TRBV12-4 and TRBJ2-1; D unresolved. The length of the CDR3 is 11 residues. V lost 5 bases to trimming and J lost 5 bases, with 4 bases between them. The CDR3: CASSPHNEQFF. CDR3 bases: TGTGCCAGCAGTCCCCACAATGAGCAGTTCTTC.

CDR3 region: CASSLDSIGEQYF. The DNA for the CDR3 is TGTGCCAGCAGCTTAGATAGTATTGGCGAGCAGTACTTC. The rearrangement uses TRBV7-8 and TRBJ2-7; D remains ambiguous. Germline V gene sequence: CDR1 SGHVS, CDR2 FQNEAQ. V lost 1 base, J lost 6 bases, and 10 bases lay in between. The CDR3 covers 13 residues.

The chain uses TRBV2 and TRBJ2-7, with D hard to call. Trimming took off 2 bases at V and 0 bases at J, with 14 bases between the two ends. This CDR3 is built from 16 residues. The V gene's germline CDR1 is SNHLY and CDR2 FYNNEI. The CDR3 is CASSEPWSRDSYEQYF. In DNA form, the CDR3 reads TGTGCCAGCAGTGAACCGTGGTCTCGAGACTCCTACGAGCAGTACTTC. Full variable domain (rest looked up from reference TRBV2 and TRBJ2-7): EPEVTQTPSHQVTQMGQEVILRCVPISNHLYFYWYRQILGQKVEFLVSFYNNEISEKSEIFDDQFSVERPDGSNFTLKIRSTKLEDSAMYFCASSEPWSRDSYEQYFGPGTRLTVT.

The chain has TRBV6-5 and TRBJ2-3, with TRBD2 as a possible D gene (6 bases). The CDR3 sequence is 13 residues long. With 3 bases removed from V and 4 bases from J, the gap between germline ends came to 8 bases. The germline gives CDR1 MNHEY, CDR2 SVGAGI. The chain's CDR3 is CASSYRDSDTQYF. CDR3 in DNA: TGTGCCAGCAGTTATAGGGACTCAGATACGCAGTATTTT.

A few counts support this clonotype. This chain uses TRBV19 with TRBJ2-4, with no clear D. Germline CDR1 LNHDA, CDR2 SQIVND (reference sequence). CDR3 length equals 13 residues. V was clipped by 6 bases and J by 10 bases, with 16 bases between them. The CDR3 region has the DNA TGTGCCAGTAGCATCGGGCCCGTGGGGATTCAGTACTTC. This sequence encodes CASSIGPVGIQYF.

J is TRBJ2-2 and V is TRBV30; weak D call: TRBD2 (6 bases). Germline lookup yields CDR1 GTSNPN and CDR2 SVGIG (reference sequence). The CDR3 spans 12 residues. The V and J ends lost 3 bases and 7 bases respectively, with 9 bases between them. CDR3: CAWRGGIGELFF. Written as DNA, the CDR3 is TGTGCCTGGAGGGGAGGTATCGGGGAGCTGTTTTTT.